Listed here are 9 T cell receptor beta chains from one sample, sequenced in a study of spatial heterogeneity in lung cancer. Regarding the study as a whole: Tracking of tumor mutation counts was seen in expanded intratumoral alpha and beta TCR counts.

TCRdb fed the 5' RACE reads into MiXCR, producing one record per CDR3 protein. Of around 7,000 distinct CDR3 sequences listed, about 14% are singletons. Time point reported: sample taken at primary tumor resection. The antigens of these receptors remain unknown. Sequenced here: lung tumor tissue, sampled at surgery. Receptors originate from a female donor with early-stage non-small cell lung cancer.

This clonotype was recorded many times. Little can be read into the size of this beta chain, an off-target read in a library designed for alpha chains. The V gene is TRBV6-5, the J gene TRBJ1-2; D may be TRBD1 (6 bases). Trimming left V 0 bases short and J 1 base short, with 12 bases between. The CDR3 totals 16 residues. The germline V gene encodes CDR1 MNHEY and CDR2 SVGAGI. The CDR3 is CASSYSTTGLNYGYTF. CDR3 DNA sequence: TGTGCCAGCAGTTACTCGACGACAGGCCTTAACTATGGCTACACCTTC.

This clonotype was seen many times. The library was built for alpha chains, so this beta chain is an off-target read and its size means little. The chain is built from TRBV27 and TRBJ2-2, with a possible D match to TRBD2 (6 bases). Germline V lookup: CDR1 MNHEY, CDR2 SMNVEV (reference sequence). Trimming cost V 3 bases and J 7 bases, with 9 bases left between them. The CDR3 loop spans 13 amino acids. The CDR3 DNA is TGTGCCAGCAGTTTTTGGGGGGTCGGGGAGCTGTTTTTT. Protein sequence: CASSFWGVGELFF.

This clonotype is categorized as medium-sized (0.01 to 0.1%). The library was built for alpha chains, so this beta chain is an off-target read and its size means little. The J gene is TRBJ2-1, the V gene TRBV28; possible D gene TRBD2, 5 bases. CDR1 and CDR2 from the germline V gene are MDHEN and SYDVKM. Trimming removed 5 bases at V and 5 bases at J, with 13 bases between. The CDR3 consists of 14 residues. The CDR3 bases are TGTGCCAGCAGTCCTTATGGACTTCACAATGAGCAGTTCTTC. Amino acid sequence: CASSPYGLHNEQFF.

This clonotype appeared many times. This beta chain was picked up by a library intended for alpha chains and is off target, so its count carries little meaning. The chain links TRBV7-9 to TRBJ2-3; D is uncertain. The CDR3 length is 13 residues. CDR1 and CDR2 from the germline V gene are SEHNR and FQNEAQ (reference sequence). Trimming stripped 0 bases from V and 0 bases from J, with 1 base between. CDR3 in amino acids: CASSLASTDTQYF. CDR3 DNA: TGTGCCAGCAGCTTAGCTAGCACAGATACGCAGTATTTT.

As to this clonotype: This beta chain is off target for a library built for alpha chains, so its abundance means little. The rearrangement uses TRBV13 and TRBJ2-3; 8 bases line up with TRBD2. The CDR3 is made up of 13 amino acids. Per germline, CDR1 PRHDT and CDR2 FYEKMQ (reference sequence). The junction had 7 bases not matched to a gene; V was cut back by 10 bases and J by 4 bases. CDR3 nucleotides: TGTGCCACCCGGGGGGGAGTGGCAGATACGCAGTATTTT. The encoded protein is CATRGGVADTQYF.

This clonotype has a count of ten or more. With the library built for alpha chains, this beta chain is off target and its frequency is not meaningful. V and J are TRBV7-8 and TRBJ1-6; the D is unclear. Trimming removed 5 bases at V and 6 bases at J, with 8 bases between. Germline V CDR1 and CDR2: SGHVS, FQNEAQ. The CDR3 is 13 residues long. The CDR3 spells CASSQDFNSPLHF. CDR3 in DNA: TGTGCCAGCAGCCAGGATTTTAATTCACCCCTCCACTTT.

This clonotype was detected ten times or more. This beta chain came through as a stray read in a library set up for alpha chains, and its size says little. V is TRBV12-3 or TRBV12-4 and J is TRBJ2-1, with 7 bases identical to TRBD2. V shed 1 base, J shed 4 bases, and the junction held 1 base outside the gene matches. This CDR3 spans 14 amino acids. CDR3 amino acids: CASSLGRGYNEQFF. CDR3 nucleotide sequence: TGTGCCAGCAGTTTAGGGCGGGGGTACAATGAGCAGTTCTTC.

By share of the sample, this clonotype is medium-sized (0.01 to 0.1%). As an off-target read in a library built for alpha chains, this beta chain has a frequency of little significance. The chain uses TRBV18 and TRBJ1-1; D unclear. Per germline, CDR1 KGHSH and CDR2 LQKENI. The germline V and J ends were trimmed by 4 bases and 1 base, with 4 bases remaining between them. This CDR3 is 12 amino acids long. The CDR3 here is CASSRENTEAFF. CDR3 DNA: TGTGCCAGCTCACGCGAGAACACTGAAGCTTTCTTT.

At least ten counts were recorded for this clonotype. This beta chain is a stray sequence in a library constructed for alpha chains; its clone size is not meaningful. The J gene is TRBJ2-3, the V gene TRBV6-2 or TRBV6-3; a possible D gene is TRBD2 (5 bases). The CDR3 sequence is 12 residues long. The ends were cut back, 6 bases at V and 6 bases at J, with 10 bases in the middle. Germline loops: CDR1 MNHEY, CDR2 SVGEGT. CDR3 residues: CASRGSLDTQYF. The CDR3 DNA sequence: TGTGCCAGCAGGGGGAGTCTGGATACGCAGTATTTT.